What follows is one TCR beta chain and its context. The junction shows a germline mismatch at one end, possibly a read error. The data were obtained in a study of blood T cells in healthy people across ages. A sample-barcoded 5' primer and a J-beta primer mix were used in a second PCR of roughly 7 to 11 cycles. TCRdb redid the calling of the 5' RACE reads with MiXCR, one entry per CDR3 protein. The sample has around 800,000 distinct CDR3 sequences, 46% seen once. This CDR3 comprises 15 residues. CDR1 SGHTA and CDR2 FQGNSA come from the germline V gene. The chain has TRBV7-2 and TRBJ2-3; 9 bases are a match to TRBD2. The TCR sequence derives from a man older than 75 in good health. Input material: blood. The CDR3 DNA sequence: TGTGCCGGCAGCCCTAGCGGGAAGTCCACAGATACGCAGTATTTT. This encodes CAGSPSGKSTDTQYF.